The clone carrying this T cell receptor (beta chain) has a single count. Its matching antigen is unknown. A second PCR, run for roughly 7 to 11 cycles, used a sample-barcoded 5' primer plus a J-beta primer mix. TCRdb reprocessed the 5' RACE reads with MiXCR, giving one entry per CDR3 protein. The sample lists roughly 700,000 distinct CDR3 sequences, around 45% occurring once. The data stem from a study of blood T cells in healthy people across ages. Whole-study findings and limits: Both higher diversity and more naive CD4+ cells marked long-lived donors when set against aged donors.

The clonotype comes from a woman in her sixties or seventies in good health. Sequencing input: blood.

The CDR3 reads CASSQDLRVYGYTF. CDR3 DNA sequence: TGTGCCAGCAGCCAAGATCTCAGGGTGTACGGCTACACCTTC. This chain joins TRBV3-1 and TRBJ1-2; TRBD1 might be the D (5 bases). CDR1 is LGHDT, CDR2 YNNKEL, per germline (reference sequence). This CDR3 comprises 14 residues. V was trimmed by 0 bases and J by 8 bases, leaving 13 bases between them. Full variable domain (remainder filled in from reference TRBV3-1 and TRBJ1-2): DTAVSQTPKYLVTQMGNDKSIKCEQNLGHDTMYWYKQDSKKFLKIMFSYNNKELIINETVPNRFSPKSPDKAHLNLHINSLELGDSAVYFCASSQDLRVYGYTFGSGTRLTVV.